This record covers a single T cell receptor beta chain. The antigen is undetermined. This record belongs to a study of T cell responses to AZD1222 COVID-19 vaccine. The study, taken as a whole, reports: Only a handful of people who got AZD1222 tested seropositive at baseline. Clonal diversity was possibly underestimated, and the donors were mostly white British, with more females.

Sequenced by immunoSEQ multiplex PCR; TCRdb stores in-frame clones only, minus some. Among approximately 140,000 clones listed, about 92% were seen once. V lost 5 bases and J lost 8, with 21 bases in between. The CDR3 has 15 residues. CDR1 MNHEY and CDR2 SVGAGI come from the germline V gene. The specimen was peripheral blood, collected on day 0 of AZD1222 vaccination. This receptor was taken from an adult in good health. V is TRBV6-5 and J is TRBJ1-2, with D uncertain. CDR3 amino acids: CASSPLGVGSGGYTF. The CDR3 bases are TGTGCCAGCAGTCCCCTCGGGGTAGGCTCCGGAGGCTACACCTTC.